The 9 T cell receptor beta chains below were found in one sample sequenced in a study of human T cells and chemical hapten exposure. Time point specified: patch test 2, 6 weeks after DPC sensitization. As to treatment: therapeutic diphenylcyclopropenone sensitization with weekly scalp DPC. RNA extraction used unfractionated whole blood as the source of total RNA. TCRdb used MiXCR to reprocess the RACE reads, holding one entry per CDR3 protein. The table lists about 42,000 distinct CDR3 sequences, roughly a tenth of them singletons. The input for sequencing was whole blood, taken in connection with sensitization to the hapten diphenylcyclopropenone (DPC). The receptors stem from a woman in her thirties with alopecia areata. Some clones in this sample may be carry-over from other donors' samples.

This clonotype was observed many times. V gene TRBV19 combines with J gene TRBJ1-5; 7 bases are shared with TRBD1. The germline gives CDR1 LNHDA, CDR2 SQIVND (reference sequence). V lost 7 bases to trimming and J lost 2 bases; unmatched junction nucleotides: 11. This CDR3 is 16 amino acids long. CDR3 amino acids: CASKGGGGYGNQPQHF. CDR3 bases: TGTGCCAGTAAAGGCGGAGGGGGCTATGGCAATCAGCCCCAGCATTTT.

The V gene is TRBV6-5, the J gene TRBJ2-1; D gene uncertain. Deletions cut 6 bases from V and 6 bases from J, with 12 bases between. The CDR3 has 13 amino acids. In germline, CDR1 is MNHEY, CDR2 SVGAGI. The CDR3 loop is CASSPGRVNEQFF. CDR3 nucleotide sequence: TGTGCCAGCAGCCCAGGACGAGTCAATGAGCAGTTCTTC.

This clonotype was counted ten times or more. This chain joins TRBV2 and TRBJ2-5; TRBD1 matches 8 bases. The germline V gene has CDR1 SNHLY and CDR2 FYNNEI. CDR3 length: 13 amino acids. The V segment lost 2 bases and the J segment 6 bases; nucleotides outside the gene matches: 2. This CDR3 reads CASSEQGAQTQYF. The DNA of the CDR3 is TGTGCCAGCAGTGAACAGGGGGCGCAGACCCAGTACTTC. Together with reference TRBV2 and TRBJ2-5, the CDR3 gives the full variable domain: EPEVTQTPSHQVTQMGQEVILRCVPISNHLYFYWYRQILGQKVEFLVSFYNNEISEKSEIFDDQFSVERPDGSNFTLKIRSTKLEDSAMYFCASSEQGAQTQYFGPGTRLLVL.

This clonotype was counted at least ten times. The chain is built from TRBV18 and TRBJ1-6, with a possible D match to TRBD1 (5 bases). This CDR3 region has 15 residues. Germline assignment: CDR1 KGHSH and CDR2 LQKENI. V lost 3 bases to trimming and J lost 3 bases, with 9 bases between them. The CDR3 sequence is CASSPEGLYNSPLHF. The CDR3 DNA is TGTGCCAGCTCACCCGAGGGGCTCTATAATTCACCCCTCCACTTT.

The chain couples TRBV5-6 to TRBJ1-5; perhaps TRBD1 as D (5 bases). This CDR3 contains 14 residues. The V gene lost 4 bases and the J gene lost 7 bases, with 15 bases spanning the gap. Germline V gives CDR1 SGHDT, CDR2 YYEEEE. The CDR3 sequence: CASSGPGLNQPQHF. The CDR3 nucleotides are TGTGCCAGCAGCGGGCCAGGGTTGAACCAGCCCCAGCATTTT.

This clonotype was recorded many times. The DNA of the CDR3 is TGCGCCAGCAGCTTGGGTCCTACTTATCAGCCCCAGCATTTT. Its protein product is CASSLGPTYQPQHF. The J gene is TRBJ1-5, the V gene TRBV5-1; D is unresolved. The CDR3 has 14 residues. V was clipped by 0 bases and J by 5 bases, with 9 bases between them. Germline lookup yields CDR1 SGHRS and CDR2 YFSETQ.

The chain is built from TRBV19 and TRBJ2-1; 12 positions agree with TRBD2. Germline values: CDR1 LNHDA, CDR2 SQIVND (reference sequence). J was trimmed by 5 bases and V by 3 bases; bases with no gene match: 2. The CDR3 extends over 15 amino acids. The CDR3 reads CASSMGLAGNNEQFF. Written as DNA, the CDR3 is TGTGCCAGTAGTATGGGACTAGCGGGTAACAATGAGCAGTTCTTC.

This clonotype has only a few counts. The rearrangement links TRBV7-9 to TRBJ1-5; D might be TRBD1 (6 bases). Trimming took off 2 bases at V and 12 bases at J, with 17 bases between the two ends. The CDR3 consists of 14 residues. Germline CDR1 and CDR2: SEHNR and FQNEAQ (reference sequence). The CDR3 protein is CASSLSGGQSHQHF. In DNA, the CDR3 is TGTGCCAGCAGCTTAAGTGGGGGACAATCGCACCAGCATTTT. The full variable domain, its missing parts supplied by reference TRBV7-9 and TRBJ1-5, is DTGVSQNPRHKITKRGQNVTFRCDPISEHNRLYWYRQTLGQGPEFLTYFQNEAQLEKSRLLSDRFSAERPKGSFSTLEIQRTEQGDSAMYLCASSLSGGQSHQHFGDGTRLSIL.

This clonotype appeared many times. The chain couples TRBV7-6 to TRBJ2-5; no clear D. With 1 base removed from V and 6 bases from J, the gap between germline ends came to 3 bases. CDR3 length: 11 amino acids. Germline V lookup: CDR1 SGHVS, CDR2 FNYEAQ. The CDR3 region has the DNA TGTGCCAGCAGCTTAGGCCAGACCCAGTACTTC. Translation gives CASSLGQTQYF.